The clone carrying this T cell receptor (beta chain) was seen at least ten times. Its specificity is not known. Semi-nested PCR with Nested Universal Primer A followed constant-region reverse priming of full-length variable regions. TCRdb ran MiXCR on the 5' RACE reads and lists one entry per CDR3 protein. The sample consists of about 40,000 distinct CDR3 sequences, approximately 20% of them appearing once. Study-wide results and limits: Tumor Tregs overlapped most with tumor, then blood, naive CD4+ cells.

Naive CD4+ cells had CD25+ Tregs removed. CDR1 and CDR2 from the germline V gene are SEHNR and FQNEAQ (reference sequence). This CDR3 is 12 amino acids long. Trimming pared 5 bases from V and 3 bases from J, leaving 5 bases between. The TCR was taken from a female donor with breast cancer. This chain uses TRBV7-9 with TRBJ1-5; no reliable D call. The sample was naive CD4+ T cells sorted from a lymph node. Regarding subset: naive CD4+ T cells, CD4+CD45RA+CD25-. The CDR3 region is CASSTPNQPQHF. The CDR3 bases are TGTGCCAGCAGCACCCCCAATCAGCCCCAGCATTTT.